A single sample gave rise to the 18 T cell receptor beta chains below, sequenced in a study of cytomegalovirus exposure and HLA in healthy donors. PCR employed 60 Vbeta and 13 Jbeta primers. Assay used: immunoSEQ multiplex PCR; TCRdb lists only in-frame clones, some missing. The table includes 150,000 to 200,000 clones, roughly two thirds detected once. What was sequenced was PBMCs. The receptors originated from a woman between 18 and 29 years old in good health and CMV-seropositive.

Note on this clone: One junction end does not reproduce the germline sequence, and a read error may be involved. Other DNA sequences in this specimen translate into the identical CDR3. The V gene is TRBV25-1, the J gene TRBJ1-6; 9 nucleotides line up with TRBD1. The germline CDR1 and CDR2 sequences are MGHDK and SYGVNS. This CDR3 comprises 15 residues. DNA of the CDR3: TGTGCCAGCAGTGGTTACAGGGGGCATAATTCCCCCCTCCACTTT. Translated, it gives CASSGYRGHNSPLHF.

This rearrangement joins TRBV2 to TRBJ1-2; TRBD1 might be the D (5 bases). V was clipped by 6 bases and J by 4 bases, with 9 bases between them. Germline V gene sequence: CDR1 SNHLY, CDR2 FYNNEI. This CDR3 comprises 12 residues. CDR3 protein: CASRGRLYGYTF. In DNA, the CDR3 is TGTGCCAGCAGGGGGCGGCTCTATGGCTACACCTTC.

The chain couples TRBV7-8 to TRBJ2-3; D perhaps matches TRBD2 (6 bases). This CDR3 is 15 amino acids long. V lost 5 bases and J lost 2, with 14 bases in between. In germline, CDR1 is SGHVS, CDR2 FQNEAQ. CDR3 coding DNA: TGTGCCAGCAGCCGAGGTGGCGGGGACACAGATACGCAGTATTTT. It codes for CASSRGGGDTDTQYF.

This chain uses TRBV27 with TRBJ1-2, with TRBD1 matching over 8 bases. V dropped 8 bases and J dropped 4; count of bases not matched to a gene: 15. This CDR3 contains 16 residues. Germline CDR1 is MNHEY and CDR2 is SMNVEV (reference sequence). CDR3 sequence: CASSGQGREVAYGYTF. CDR3 coding DNA: TGTGCCAGCTCCGGACAGGGTAGGGAGGTAGCCTATGGCTACACCTTC.

The rearrangement uses TRBV30 and TRBJ2-3; 12 nucleotides agree with TRBD2. CDR3 length equals 12 residues. V was clipped by 2 bases and J by 14 bases; unmatched bases: 5. Germline V gene sequence: CDR1 GTSNPN, CDR2 SVGIG (reference sequence). The CDR3: CAWSPTSGGSYF. In nucleotides, the CDR3 is TGTGCCTGGAGTCCGACTAGCGGGGGATCGTATTTT.

In this sample, this clone turned up once. The rearrangement links TRBV7-9 to TRBJ2-5, with 8 bases lining up with TRBD2. Germline V gives CDR1 SEHNR, CDR2 FQNEAQ (reference sequence). The CDR3 totals 14 residues. J gave up 5 bases and V 5 bases, and 7 bases lay outside the gene matches. For the CDR3, the DNA is TGTGCCAGCAGCCACAGCGGGGGTTCGGAGACCCAGTACTTC. Protein: CASSHSGGSETQYF.

J is TRBJ1-2 and V is TRBV5-1; tentatively, D is TRBD1 (6 bases). Looked up from germline, CDR1 is SGHRS and CDR2 is YFSETQ. V was clipped by 4 bases and J by 2 bases, with 9 bases between them. This CDR3 comprises 13 residues. The CDR3 loop reads CASSSRGNYGYTF. For the CDR3, the DNA is TGCGCCAGCAGCAGTAGGGGGAACTATGGCTACACCTTC. Variable domain in full (rest from reference TRBV5-1 and TRBJ1-2): KAGVTQTPRYLIKTRGQQVTLSCSPISGHRSVSWYQQTPGQGLQFLFEYFSETQRNKGNFPGRFSGRQFSNSRSEMNVSTLELGDSALYLCASSSRGNYGYTFGSGTRLTVV.

The chain couples TRBV30 to TRBJ1-6, with D perhaps matching TRBD1 (5 bases). The CDR3 consists of 14 residues. CDR1 GTSNPN and CDR2 SVGIG come from the germline V gene (reference sequence). Between the trimmed V and J ends, which lost 2 bases and 9 bases, there was a span of 14 bases. CDR3 nucleotide sequence: TGTGCCTGGAGTAGGCAGGGAAGTGCTTCACCCCTCCACTTT. It is translated as CAWSRQGSASPLHF.

The chain couples TRBV2 to TRBJ2-3, with D tentatively TRBD2 (6 bases). Deletions cut 5 bases from V and 0 bases from J, with 9 bases between. The CDR3 totals 14 residues. In germline, CDR1 is SNHLY, CDR2 FYNNEI. The CDR3 reads CASSKRGSTDTQYF. For the CDR3, the DNA is TGTGCCAGCAGTAAACGGGGGAGCACAGATACGCAGTATTTT.

J is TRBJ1-1 and V is TRBV18; the D gene is possibly TRBD1 (6 bases). There are 15 residues in the CDR3. Deletions cut 2 bases from V and 2 bases from J, with 12 bases between. Germline loops: CDR1 KGHSH, CDR2 LQKENI. The CDR3 DNA reads TGTGCCAGCTCACCAGGGCAGGGGTATAACACTGAAGCTTTCTTT. Its translation: CASSPGQGYNTEAFF.

J is TRBJ2-1 and V is TRBV4-3, with TRBD2 as a possible D gene (6 bases). The CDR3 contains 12 residues. V was shortened by 5 bases and J by 6 bases, with 8 bases between the two germline ends. The germline CDR1 and CDR2 sequences are LGHNA and YSLEER. In DNA, the CDR3 is TGCGCCAGCAGCTACGGGGGCAATGAGCAGTTCTTC. It encodes CASSYGGNEQFF.

The J gene is TRBJ2-2, the V gene TRBV7-3; 13 bases fit TRBD2. The trim removed 4 bases at V and 8 bases at J, leaving 4 bases unmatched. Per the germline V gene, CDR1 is SGHTA and CDR2 is FQGTGA. CDR3 length: 15 residues. The CDR3 DNA reads as TGTGCCAGCAGCTCCGGGACTAGCGGGATGGGGGAGCTGTTTTTT. The encoded protein is CASSSGTSGMGELFF.

The chain carries TRBV27 and TRBJ2-7; no clear D. The CDR3 length is 13 residues. V was pared by 5 bases and J by 2 bases, with 10 bases between. The V gene's germline CDR1 is MNHEY and CDR2 SMNVEV (reference sequence). The DNA for the CDR3 is TGTGCCAGCAGTATGGGCGTCCCCTACGAGCAGTACTTC. Translated: CASSMGVPYEQYF.

The rearrangement links TRBV4-3 to TRBJ1-4, with D hard to call. The CDR3 runs to 16 residues. The V and J ends lost 0 bases and 5 bases respectively, with 13 bases between them. Germline CDR1 is LGHNA and CDR2 is YSLEER. This CDR3 reads CASSQEVGRGNEKLFF. The DNA of the CDR3 is TGCGCCAGCAGCCAAGAAGTGGGGAGAGGAAATGAAAAACTGTTTTTT.

The chain has TRBV30 and TRBJ1-1; 7 bases map to TRBD1. This CDR3 spans 13 amino acids. Looked up from germline, CDR1 is GTSNPN and CDR2 is SVGIG (reference sequence). The CDR3 DNA follows: TGTGCATTCCGGGGACAGCCGAACACTGAAGCTTTCTTT. Its protein is CAFRGQPNTEAFF.

The V and J genes are TRBV27 and TRBJ2-7; TRBD2 might be the D (6 bases). This CDR3 is 15 amino acids long. The germline V and J ends were trimmed by 2 bases and 2 bases, with 13 bases remaining between them. Germline V gives CDR1 MNHEY, CDR2 SMNVEV (reference sequence). The CDR3 sequence: CASSLRDSLPYEQYF. CDR3 DNA: TGTGCCAGCAGTTTAAGGGACTCCCTTCCCTACGAGCAGTACTTC.

This clone showed up just a few times. The chain couples TRBV27 to TRBJ1-6; D unresolved. In germline, CDR1 is MNHEY, CDR2 SMNVEV (reference sequence). The CDR3 length is 13 residues. Trimming took 4 bases from V and 7 from J, leaving 8 bases between them. CDR3 sequence (DNA): TGTGCCAGCAGTTACCAACAGAATTCACCCCTCCACTTT. Its translation is CASSYQQNSPLHF.

V is TRBV15 and J is TRBJ1-5; 8 nucleotides align to TRBD1. The CDR3 extends over 14 amino acids. Germline V gives CDR1 LNHNV, CDR2 YYDKDF (reference sequence). CDR3 in amino acids: CAFGTGLSNQPQHF. DNA of the CDR3: TGTGCTTTCGGGACAGGCCTTAGCAATCAGCCCCAGCATTTT.